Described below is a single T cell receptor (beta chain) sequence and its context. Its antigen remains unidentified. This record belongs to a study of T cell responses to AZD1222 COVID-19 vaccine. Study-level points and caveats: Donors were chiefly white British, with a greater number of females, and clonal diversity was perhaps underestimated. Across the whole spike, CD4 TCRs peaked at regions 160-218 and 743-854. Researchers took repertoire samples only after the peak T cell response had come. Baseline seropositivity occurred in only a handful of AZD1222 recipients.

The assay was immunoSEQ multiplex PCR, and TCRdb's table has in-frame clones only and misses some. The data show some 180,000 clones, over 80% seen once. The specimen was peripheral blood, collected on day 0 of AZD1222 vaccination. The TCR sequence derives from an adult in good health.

In DNA, the CDR3 is TGTGCCAGCAGTTTAATCTTTACAGTCAACACCGGGGAGCTGTTTTTT. Its protein product is CASSLIFTVNTGELFF. This chain joins TRBV27 and TRBJ2-2; D is unresolved. Germline V lookup: CDR1 MNHEY, CDR2 SMNVEV (reference sequence). The CDR3 has 16 amino acids. The ends were cut back, 2 bases at V and 2 bases at J, with 12 bases in the middle.